This T cell receptor beta chain appears in the sequencing data of a study of cytomegalovirus exposure and HLA in healthy donors. The PCR ran on 60 Vbeta and 13 Jbeta primers. Method: immunoSEQ multiplex PCR; TCRdb's copy keeps in-frame clones and lacks some. The sample shows some 40,000 clones, around 53% of them seen only once. CDR1 and CDR2 from the germline V gene are SNHLY and FYNNEI. Losses at the gene ends were 9 bases for V and 15 bases for J; bases not matched to a gene: 12. The CDR3 length is 12 residues. There are many counts of this clone. Sequenced input: PBMCs. This sequence joins TRBV2 and TRBJ2-1, with 9 bases aligning to TRBD1. This clonotype was sampled from a woman aged 40 to 55 in good health and CMV-seropositive. The CDR3 is CASEGTGTGLFF. For the CDR3, the DNA is TGTGCCAGTGAGGGAACCGGGACAGGGCTGTTCTTC.